Following are 18 T cell receptor beta chains from one sample sequenced in a study of blood T cell repertoires in COVID-19. Repertoires were generated with immunoSEQ multiplex PCR, while TCRdb's copy carries only in-frame clones and drops some. This table holds 250,000 to 350,000 clones, roughly 89% found once. The specimen sequenced was PBMCs or T cells enriched from blood (not recorded which). These receptors were taken from a woman aged 18 to 35 with acute COVID-19.

The CDR3 here is CASSLSRRFPEAPTAEAFF. CDR3 nucleotide sequence: TGTGCCAGCAGCTTAAGTAGGCGGTTCCCGGAGGCCCCGACGGCTGAAGCTTTCTTT. The gene calls are TRBV7-9 and TRBJ1-1; D is undetermined. Trimming shortened V by 2 bases and J by 6 bases, and 28 bases separated the two germline ends. The germline V gene encodes CDR1 SEHNR and CDR2 FQNEAQ (reference sequence). CDR3 length: 19 amino acids. Based on the CDR3 plus reference TRBV7-9 and TRBJ1-1, the full variable domain is DTGVSQNPRHKITKRGQNVTFRCDPISEHNRLYWYRQTLGQGPEFLTYFQNEAQLEKSRLLSDRFSAERPKGSFSTLEIQRTEQGDSAMYLCASSLSRRFPEAPTAEAFFGQGTRLTVV.

This chain connects TRBV27 to TRBJ2-2; D may be TRBD2 (6 bases). V lost 3 bases and J lost 3, with 11 bases in between. The CDR3 runs to 15 residues. CDR1 is MNHEY, CDR2 SMNVEV, per germline (reference sequence). The CDR3 bases are TGTGCCAGCAGTTTGAATCTAGCGTACACCGGGGAGCTGTTTTTT. Translation: CASSLNLAYTGELFF.

The chain carries TRBV28 and TRBJ1-2; TRBD1 agrees at 8 bases. Germline V gives CDR1 MDHEN, CDR2 SYDVKM. The CDR3 runs 14 residues. V shed 6 bases, J shed 0 bases, and the junction held 3 bases outside the gene matches. CDR3 amino acids: CASRGQVPNYGYTF. The CDR3 DNA sequence: TGTGCCAGCAGGGGACAGGTACCTAACTATGGCTACACCTTC.

The V gene is TRBV9, the J gene TRBJ2-7; 7 bases line up with TRBD1. The junction had 1 base not matched to a gene; V was cut back by 0 bases and J by 4 bases. The CDR3 runs 13 residues. Germline V gives CDR1 SGDLS, CDR2 YYNGEE. CDR3 sequence reads: CASSVGDSYEQYF. The CDR3 DNA sequence: TGTGCCAGCAGCGTAGGGGACAGTTACGAGCAGTACTTC.

This rearrangement joins TRBV5-1 to TRBJ1-1, with D maybe TRBD1 (5 bases). The CDR3 contains 17 residues. V was shortened by 5 bases and J by 7 bases, with 27 bases between the two germline ends. Germline V lookup: CDR1 SGHRS, CDR2 YFSETQ. The CDR3 protein is CASSWGYQRAGDGEAFF. Here the CDR3 DNA reads TGCGCCAGCAGTTGGGGTTATCAAAGGGCGGGGGACGGTGAAGCTTTCTTT.

The chain couples TRBV27 to TRBJ1-2, with D possibly matching TRBD1 (6 bases). The germline V gene has CDR1 MNHEY and CDR2 SMNVEV (reference sequence). V lost 3 bases to trimming and J lost 0 bases, with 8 bases between them. This CDR3 comprises 14 residues. The CDR3 protein is CASSLRGSNYGYTF. In DNA form, the CDR3 reads TGTGCCAGCAGTTTGAGGGGGTCTAACTATGGCTACACCTTC.

This clone is a singleton in its sample. The rearrangement uses TRBV29-1 and TRBJ1-5, with no clear D. CDR3 length: 12 residues. V lost 4 bases to trimming and J lost 7 bases, with 11 bases between them. Germline assignment: CDR1 SQVTM and CDR2 ANQGSEA. The chain's CDR3 is CSVGEGGQPQHF. For the CDR3, the DNA is TGCAGCGTTGGGGAGGGAGGGCAGCCCCAGCATTTT.

The V call is TRBV7-2, the J call TRBJ2-5; 14 bases are shared with TRBD2. The V gene's germline CDR1 is SGHTA and CDR2 FQGNSA. The CDR3 extends over 16 amino acids. V gave up 5 bases and J gave up 3 bases; unmatched junction bases: 5. The CDR3 coding sequence is TGTGCCAGCAGCCACTTGGGACTAGCGGGAGAAGAGACCCAGTACTTC. This translates into CASSHLGLAGEETQYF.

The chain uses TRBV9 and TRBJ2-1; 7 bases fit TRBD2. This CDR3 comprises 16 residues. Trimming took 0 bases from V and 4 from J; bases not matched to a gene: 7. CDR1 SGDLS and CDR2 YYNGEE come from the germline V gene. The CDR3 coding sequence is TGTGCCAGCAGCGTAGATACGGGAGGTGGGTACAATGAGCAGTTCTTC. Residues: CASSVDTGGGYNEQFF.

The rearrangement joins TRBV13 to TRBJ1-5, with unresolved D. Trimming removed 3 bases at V and 4 bases at J, with 10 bases between. Per the germline V gene, CDR1 is PRHDT and CDR2 is FYEKMQ (reference sequence). This CDR3 is 14 amino acids long. CDR3 in amino acids: CASSFGVRNQPQHF. DNA for the CDR3: TGTGCCAGCAGCTTCGGGGTGCGGAATCAGCCCCAGCATTTT.

The CDR3 loop reads CASSTPRQAFNNSPLHF. DNA for the CDR3: TGTGCCAGCAGCACCCCGAGACAGGCCTTTAATAATTCACCCCTCCACTTT. This chain uses TRBV9 with TRBJ1-6, with D maybe TRBD1 (6 bases). Germline-derived CDR1 and CDR2 are SGDLS and YYNGEE. Trimming removed 4 bases at V and 5 bases at J, with 19 bases between. The CDR3 length is 17 residues.

The V gene is TRBV11-3, the J gene TRBJ1-1, with TRBD1 matching over 9 bases. Germline V CDR1 and CDR2: SGHNT, YENEEA. V shed 1 base and J 10 bases; nucleotides not matched to a gene: 25. This CDR3 has 20 residues. CDR3 nucleotides: TGTGCCAGCAGCTTAGGGGGACAGGGAAGGGTTTACCCCCGAAAAAGGGGAGCTTTCTTT. Protein: CASSLGGQGRVYPRKRGAFF.

V gene TRBV6-6 combines with J gene TRBJ1-1; D is possibly TRBD1 (6 bases). Germline lookup yields CDR1 MNHNY and CDR2 SVGAGI (reference sequence). Trimming pared 4 bases from V and 7 bases from J, leaving 10 bases between. CDR3 size: 12 residues. This CDR3 reads CASSSRQVEAFF. The CDR3 region has the DNA TGTGCCAGCAGTTCCCGACAGGTTGAAGCTTTCTTT.

This sequence joins TRBV12-5 and TRBJ1-1; 10 bases line up with TRBD1. This CDR3 contains 15 residues. Per the germline V gene, CDR1 is LGHNT and CDR2 is FRNRAP. V trimming: 4 bases; J trimming: 2 bases; junction bases outside the gene matches: 4. The CDR3 DNA follows: TGTGCTAGTGGTTCGGGACAGGGGTATAACACTGAAGCTTTCTTT. It specifies CASGSGQGYNTEAFF. The full variable domain, in which reference TRBV12-5 and TRBJ1-1 provide the parts outside the CDR3, is DARVTQTPRHKVTEMGQEVTMRCQPILGHNTVFWYRQTMMQGLELLAYFRNRAPLDDSGMPKDRFSAEMPDATLATLKIQPSEPRDSAVYFCASGSGQGYNTEAFFGQGTRLTVV.

The chain links TRBV18 to TRBJ1-1, with D possibly being TRBD1 (6 bases). Trimming left V 2 bases short and J 6 bases short, with 16 bases between. The CDR3 totals 15 residues. The germline CDR1 and CDR2 sequences are KGHSH and LQKENI. This chain's CDR3 is CASSPSIQGMAEAFF. The CDR3 DNA reads TGTGCCAGCTCACCATCTATACAGGGTATGGCTGAAGCTTTCTTT.

The count of this clone is one. This chain connects TRBV4-2 to TRBJ1-2; TRBD1 matches 8 bases. The J segment lost 4 bases and the V segment lost 0 bases, leaving 4 bases of the junction unmatched. Per the germline V gene, CDR1 is LGHNA and CDR2 is YNFKEQ. This CDR3 region has 15 residues. CDR3 amino acids: CASSQETGDTYGYTF. The CDR3 DNA reads as TGTGCCAGCAGCCAAGAGACAGGGGATACCTATGGCTACACCTTC.

The rearrangement joins TRBV19 to TRBJ1-4; 11 bases line up with TRBD1. Germline assignment: CDR1 LNHDA and CDR2 SQIVND (reference sequence). Trimming took 6 bases from V and 8 from J; bases not matched to a gene: 8. The CDR3 extends over 15 amino acids. The CDR3 DNA sequence: TGTGCCAGTAGGGCCTCGGACAGGGGGCAGGAAAAACTGTTTTTT. It yields the protein CASRASDRGQEKLFF.

The chain is built from TRBV7-9 and TRBJ1-6, with 8 bases identical to TRBD1. V was clipped by 5 bases and J by 10 bases; unmatched bases: 10. In germline, CDR1 is SEHNR, CDR2 FQNEAQ (reference sequence). The CDR3 sequence is 15 residues long. The CDR3 reads CASSPPGGKESPLHF. CDR3 nucleotides: TGTGCCAGCAGCCCCCCAGGGGGCAAGGAATCACCCCTCCACTTT.